These T cell receptor beta chains were read from a single sample in a study of T-cell reconstitution after alpha-beta-depleted transplantation in children. TCRdb reanalysed the PCR reads using MiXCR and keeps one entry per CDR3 protein. Here the sample spans about 410,000 distinct CDR3 sequences, over 20% being singletons. The material sequenced was PBMCs from the stem cell graft donor, taken from the stem cell graft. These receptors all stem from a human donor who donated a stem cell graft to a child with acute myeloid leukemia. Each CDR3 is given with its conserved first and last residue. Expanded clones are given a class, and other clones once, few, many or no size at all.

>TRBJ2-1|NA|14|TRBV7-2
CASSPGLAWNEQFF
>TRBJ2-1|NA|15|TRBV27
CASSLSRDTYNEQFF
>TRBJ2-1|NA|15|TRBV24-1
CATSEPGTRGNEQFF
>TRBJ2-7|NA|13|TRBV12-3/TRBV12-4
CASGGGLGNEQYF
>TRBJ2-7|few|14|TRBV7-2
CASSLDNYGNEQYF
>TRBJ2-1|few|16|TRBV10-3
CAISGVALAVINEQFF
>TRBJ2-1|NA|14|TRBV29-1
CSVAGRLSYNEQFF
>TRBJ2-7|NA|19|TRBV25-1
CASSEGSGTSGSGAYEQYF
>TRBJ2-1|few|16|TRBV4-2
CASSQDLGTGTNEQFF
>TRBJ2-7|few|14|TRBV27
CASSFGALGYEQYF
>TRBJ2-1|few|16|TRBV20-1
CSARDPSEGVYNEQFF
>TRBJ2-1|NA|17|TRBV4-2
CASSQDVAGGPYNEQFF
>TRBJ2-1|NA|15|TRBV5-1
CASSAGQGTYNEQFF
>TRBJ2-5|NA|13|TRBV12-3/TRBV12-4
CASSSARRETQYF
>TRBJ2-5|once|14|TRBV7-9
CASSFRTKKETQYF
>TRBJ2-3|many|14|TRBV12-3/TRBV12-4
CASSFPQGADTQYF
>TRBJ2-3|few|16|TRBV20-1
CSARTGLGLRTDTQYF
>TRBJ2-1|NA|13|TRBV10-3
CAISDGTSGFQFF
>TRBJ2-1|NA|16|TRBV20-1
CSARGWGQSGYNEQFF
>TRBJ2-5|few|14|TRBV7-3
CASSEGSGRETQYF
>TRBJ2-5|NA|10|TRBV29-1
CSAVEGTQYF
>TRBJ1-1|few|15|TRBV28
CASSPGQGPVTEAFF
>TRBJ2-7|once|13|TRBV27
CASSSGFFYEQYF
>TRBJ2-1|few|15|TRBV10-3
CAISERTGSYNEQFF
>TRBJ1-5|NA|15|TRBV12-3/TRBV12-4
CASSFSQGSGQPQHF
>TRBJ2-7|NA|15|TRBV6-1
CASSPGTSGSHEQYF
>TRBJ2-3|NA|13|TRBV9
CASSVAPSDTQYF
>TRBJ2-5|few|18|TRBV12-3/TRBV12-4
CASSSLPVTNYWEETQYF
>TRBJ2-1|few|16|TRBV29-1
CSAKGTSANPHNEQFF
>TRBJ2-1|NA|17|TRBV7-6
CASSLARGELADNEQFF
>TRBJ2-5|few|13|TRBV7-2
CASKGQGRETQYF
>TRBJ2-7|many|16|TRBV4-2
CASSQASGQGAYEQYF
>TRBJ1-1|few|13|TRBV5-1
CASCSGGHTEAFF
>TRBJ2-2|NA|14|TRBV6-2/TRBV6-3
CASTSGTPPGELFF
>TRBJ2-1|few|15|TRBV29-1
CSVEVGASGGDEQFF
>TRBJ1-5|few|14|TRBV5-1
CASSLTGTDQPQHF
>TRBJ2-5|few|14|TRBV12-3/TRBV12-4
CASSSPGLKETQYF
>TRBJ2-7|few|14|TRBV20-1
CSAHGTSGSAEQYF
>TRBJ2-2|many|16|TRBV9
CASSVVVRSDPGELFF
>TRBJ2-7|few|11|TRBV5-1
CASSPGVGQYF
>TRBJ2-1|many|17|TRBV4-2
CASSQDLGAGAVDEQFF
>TRBJ1-4|few|14|TRBV20-1
CSATDRSTNEKLFF
>TRBJ2-7|NA|17|TRBV6-1
CASRWNTILVSAYEQYF
>TRBJ1-1|few|18|TRBV5-5
CASSYYLEVRTKNTEAFF
>TRBJ1-1|few|13|TRBV7-2
CASSLSWDREAFF
>TRBJ2-1|NA|14|TRBV10-3
CAISPESGTGAQFF
>TRBJ2-5|many|15|TRBV6-2/TRBV6-3
CASSYEGSIVETQYF
>TRBJ2-3|NA|16|TRBV4-1
CASSRGQGRSTDTQYF
>TRBJ1-1|NA|13|TRBV12-3/TRBV12-4
CASSLAMGGEAFF
>TRBJ1-2|NA|12|TRBV20-1
CSAGGTGIGYTF
>TRBJ1-1|NA|16|TRBV28
CASSFRGRGLDTEAFF
>TRBJ2-1|many|10|TRBV20-1
CSASRGEQFF
>TRBJ1-1|NA|14|TRBV6-2/TRBV6-3
CATSPAGMDTEAFF
>TRBJ2-2|NA|16|TRBV20-1
CSARDPGGPSTGELFF
>TRBJ1-2|NA|13|TRBV5-1
CASSFERTYGYTF
>TRBJ2-3|NA|20|TRBV15
CATSRGLAGVSGRFTDTQYF
>TRBJ2-5|NA|12|TRBV20-1
CSGLRGQETQYF
>TRBJ2-1|NA|14|TRBV5-6
CASSLVSSHWEQFF
>TRBJ2-1|many|15|TRBV10-3
CAISDGAGDYNEQFF